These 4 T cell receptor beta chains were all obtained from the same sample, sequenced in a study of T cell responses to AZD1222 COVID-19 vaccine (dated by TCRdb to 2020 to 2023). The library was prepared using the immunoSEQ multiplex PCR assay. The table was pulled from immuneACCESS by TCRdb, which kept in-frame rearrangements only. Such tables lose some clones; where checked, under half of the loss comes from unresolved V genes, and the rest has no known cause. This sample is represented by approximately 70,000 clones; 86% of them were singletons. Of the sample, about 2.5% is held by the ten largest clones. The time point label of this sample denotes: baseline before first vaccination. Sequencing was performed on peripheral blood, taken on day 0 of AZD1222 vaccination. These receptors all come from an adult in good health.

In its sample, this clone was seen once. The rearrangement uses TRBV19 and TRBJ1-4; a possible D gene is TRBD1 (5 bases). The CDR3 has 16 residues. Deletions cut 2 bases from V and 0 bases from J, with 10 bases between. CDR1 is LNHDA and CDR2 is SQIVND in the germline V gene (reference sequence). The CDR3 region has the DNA TGTGCCAGTAGTATACCGGGACGGGCAACTAATGAAAAACTGTTTTTT. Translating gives CASSIPGRATNEKLFF.

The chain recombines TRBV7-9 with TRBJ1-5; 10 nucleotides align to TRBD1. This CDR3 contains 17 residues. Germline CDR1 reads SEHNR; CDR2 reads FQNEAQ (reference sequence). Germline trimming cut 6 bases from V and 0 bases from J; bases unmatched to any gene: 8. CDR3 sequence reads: CASRRDRGPHSNQPQHF. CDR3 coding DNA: TGTGCCAGCAGGCGCGACAGGGGGCCACATAGCAATCAGCCCCAGCATTTT.

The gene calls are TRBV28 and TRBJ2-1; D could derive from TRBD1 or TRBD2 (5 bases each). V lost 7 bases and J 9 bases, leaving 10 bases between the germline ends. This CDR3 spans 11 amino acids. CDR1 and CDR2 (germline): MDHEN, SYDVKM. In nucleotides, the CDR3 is TGTGCCAGCACCTTGGGGGTTGAGCAGTTCTTC. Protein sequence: CASTLGVEQFF.

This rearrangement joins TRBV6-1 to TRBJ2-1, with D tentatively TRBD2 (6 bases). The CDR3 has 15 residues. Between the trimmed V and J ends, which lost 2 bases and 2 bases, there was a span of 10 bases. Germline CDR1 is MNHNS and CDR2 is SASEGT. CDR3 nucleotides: TGTGCCAGCAGTGAAATCGCGGGAACCTACAATGAGCAGTTCTTC. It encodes CASSEIAGTYNEQFF.